The source of this T cell receptor (beta chain) is a study of CXCR4 blockade with PD-1 therapy in pancreatic cancer. Regarding the study as a whole: Antigen-specificity overlap of convergent dominant clones remained unconfirmed. Tumors were clonally expanded, mean 0.14 versus 0.05 in healthy blood. Clone frequency correlated with its number of distinct nucleotide rearrangements.

Measured with immunoSEQ multiplex PCR; TCRdb has only the in-frame clones, and not every one. Of around 2,200 clones in the sample, around 44% were seen once. Worth noting for this clone: The antigen is not known.

This CDR3 contains 17 residues. In germline, CDR1 is SGHDN, CDR2 FVKESK. V was trimmed by 2 bases and J by 2 bases, leaving 13 bases between them. The archived tumor blocks came from patients without neoadjuvant therapy before resection. The specimen was tumor tissue. The TCR was taken from a human donor with pancreatic ductal adenocarcinoma. V is TRBV14 and J is TRBJ2-6; tentatively, D is TRBD1 or TRBD2 (5 bases each). CDR3 in amino acids: CASSQRVGTAGANVLTF. The CDR3 nucleotides are TGTGCCAGCAGCCAAAGGGTAGGGACGGCTGGGGCCAACGTCCTGACTTTC.